This T cell receptor beta chain was identified during a study of blood T cell repertoires in COVID-19. V was pared by 3 bases and J by 4 bases, with 13 bases between. The CDR3 consists of 15 residues. Per the germline V gene, CDR1 is MDHEN and CDR2 is SYDVKM. This table comes from immunoSEQ multiplex PCR, and its TCRdb copy is limited to in-frame clones, with some not included. The table has 200,000 to 250,000 clones, approximately 82% seen once. Sequenced material: PBMCs or T cells enriched from blood (not recorded which). The chain joins TRBV28 to TRBJ1-5, with a possible D match to TRBD1 (5 bases). The origin of this receptor is a man aged 35-49 years who had recovered from COVID-19. This CDR3 is CASSFMGLQNQPQHF. The DNA for the CDR3 is TGTGCCAGCAGTTTCATGGGACTCCAGAATCAGCCCCAGCATTTT.